This is a list of T cell receptor beta chains from one sample in a study of CD8 T cells in Susac syndrome. TCRdb independently ran MiXCR on the immunoSEQ multiplex PCR reads; one entry per CDR3 protein. The data contain more than 200,000 distinct CDR3 sequences, 94% of them singletons. Sequenced material: CD4+ T cells from PBMCs. The receptors originated from a human donor with Susac syndrome. The CDR3 runs from the conserved cysteine through the conserved F or W. Fields, in order: clone size, D gene, V gene, J gene, CDR3 protein, CDR3 DNA. The D gene is left open where the match is weak. A clone size is listed for some rows: how often the clone was seen (once, few, many), or a class if it is expanded.

.	.	TRBV5-4	TRBJ2-2	CASSNRGNTGELFF	TGTGCCAGCAGCAATCGGGGGAACACCGGGGAGCTGTTTTTT
.	TRBD1	TRBV6-5	TRBJ1-2	CASSFRGPNGYTF	TGTGCCAGCAGCTTCAGGGGGCCCAATGGCTACACCTTC
.	.	TRBV6-5	TRBJ1-3	CASIRGNTIYF	TGTGCCAGTATACGAGGAAACACCATATATTTT
.	.	TRBV5-6	TRBJ1-1	CASSLAGRDEAFF	TGTGCCAGCAGCTTGGCCGGTAGGGATGAAGCTTTCTTT
.	.	TRBV6-1	TRBJ2-2	CASSLYGQANTGELFF	TGTGCCAGCAGTCTTTACGGGCAGGCTAACACCGGGGAGCTGTTTTTT
once	TRBD2	TRBV15	TRBJ2-5	CATRDSGTSGEETQYF	TGTGCCACCAGAGACTCCGGGACTAGCGGCGAAGAGACCCAGTACTTC
few	.	TRBV7-2	TRBJ1-1	CASSLDGTGTEAFF	TGTGCCAGCAGCTTAGATGGAACGGGCACTGAAGCTTTCTTT
.	.	TRBV27	TRBJ2-2	CASSLRGGELFF	TGTGCCAGCAGTTTGAGAGGGGGGGAGCTGTTTTTT
.	.	TRBV7-2	TRBJ1-5	CASSSLRDLNQPQHF	TGTGCCAGCAGCTCCCTGAGGGACCTCAATCAGCCCCAGCATTTT
.	.	TRBV9	TRBJ1-4	CASSEVGLNEKLFF	TGTGCCAGCTCGGAGGTGGGGCTGAATGAAAAACTGTTTTTT
.	.	TRBV3-1	TRBJ1-5	CASSTQGQPQHF	TGTGCCAGCAGCACACAGGGACAGCCCCAGCATTTT
.	.	TRBV7-2	TRBJ1-1	CASSLPGQMNTEAFF	TGTGCCAGCAGCTTACCCGGACAAATGAACACTGAAGCTTTCTTT
.	.	TRBV18	TRBJ2-1	CASSPRGVNEQFF	TGTGCCAGCTCACCAAGAGGGGTGAATGAGCAGTTCTTC
few	.	TRBV6-6	TRBJ2-7	CASSYSTQYEQYF	TGTGCCAGCAGTTACTCGACCCAGTACGAGCAGTACTTC
.	.	TRBV7-9	TRBJ2-1	CASRRTDRSYNEQFF	TGTGCCAGCAGAAGAACGGACAGATCATACAATGAGCAGTTCTTC
.	.	TRBV27	TRBJ1-6	CASSLWASSYNSPLHF	TGTGCCAGCAGTTTATGGGCTAGCTCCTATAATTCACCCCTCCACTTT
.	.	TRBV20-1	TRBJ1-3	CSAGGSGNTIYF	TGCAGTGCCGGCGGCTCTGGAAACACCATATATTTT
once	TRBD1	TRBV10-3	TRBJ1-1	CAICTTGDTEAFF	TGTGCCATCTGTACGACAGGGGACACTGAAGCTTTCTTT
.	.	TRBV7-2	TRBJ1-1	CASSPRRPNRWMNTEAFF	TGTGCCAGCAGCCCCCGTCGACCGAACCGCTGGATGAACACTGAAGCTTTCTTT
once	.	TRBV29-1	TRBJ2-2	CSVGTTSNTGELFF	TGCAGCGTTGGTACAACCTCGAACACCGGGGAGCTGTTTTTT
.	TRBD2	TRBV2	TRBJ2-2	CASSENLAGGAGELFF	TGTGCCAGCAGTGAAAACCTAGCGGGGGGTGCCGGGGAGCTGTTTTTT
.	.	TRBV6-1	TRBJ2-5	CASSAGTASLGAQYF	TGTGCCAGCAGTGCCGGGACGGCATCCTTGGGGGCCCAGTACTTC
.	TRBD2	TRBV7-2	TRBJ2-1	CASSLSERGWYNEQFF	TGTGCCAGCAGCTTATCGGAGCGGGGGTGGTACAATGAGCAGTTCTTC
.	TRBD2	TRBV28	TRBJ2-1	CASSLGTSGGALFF	TGTGCCAGCAGTTTGGGAACTAGCGGGGGGGCCCTGTTCTTC